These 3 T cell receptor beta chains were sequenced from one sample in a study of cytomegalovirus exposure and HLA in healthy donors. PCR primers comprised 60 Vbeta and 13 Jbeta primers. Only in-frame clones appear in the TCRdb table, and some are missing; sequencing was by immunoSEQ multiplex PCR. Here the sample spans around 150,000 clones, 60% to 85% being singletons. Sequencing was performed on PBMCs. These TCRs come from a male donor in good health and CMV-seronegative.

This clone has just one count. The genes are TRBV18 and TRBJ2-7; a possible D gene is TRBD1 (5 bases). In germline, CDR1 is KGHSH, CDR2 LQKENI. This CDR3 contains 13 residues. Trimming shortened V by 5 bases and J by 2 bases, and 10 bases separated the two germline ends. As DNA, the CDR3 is TGTGCCAGCTCAACCGACAGTGCCTACGAGCAGTACTTC. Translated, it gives CASSTDSAYEQYF.

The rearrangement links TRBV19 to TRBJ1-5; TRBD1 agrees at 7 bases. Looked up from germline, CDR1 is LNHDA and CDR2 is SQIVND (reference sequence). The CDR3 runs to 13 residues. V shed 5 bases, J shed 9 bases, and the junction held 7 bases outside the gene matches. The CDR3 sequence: CASSQTTGVPQHF. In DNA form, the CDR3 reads TGTGCCAGTAGTCAGACAACAGGGGTGCCCCAGCATTTT.

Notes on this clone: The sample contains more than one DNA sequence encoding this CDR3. For the CDR3, the DNA is TGTGCCAGCTCACCGGGACAAAACTATGGCTACACCTTC. Translating gives CASSPGQNYGYTF. The chain carries TRBV18 and TRBJ1-2; D possibly corresponds to TRBD1 (6 bases). Trimming pared 3 bases from V and 2 bases from J, leaving 7 bases between. Per the germline V gene, CDR1 is KGHSH and CDR2 is LQKENI. CDR3 length: 13 residues.